The 18 T cell receptor beta chains in this list originate from one sample, sequenced in a study of blood T cell repertoires in COVID-19. Libraries were prepared by immunoSEQ multiplex PCR; TCRdb keeps only in-frame clonotypes and omits some of them. Seen here are about 150,000 clones, 76% observed once, and the top ten hold 3.5% to 4.5%. Input material: peripheral blood. Receptors were obtained from a man aged 60 to 69 with acute or convalescent COVID-19.

This clone was observed a handful of times. The genes are TRBV28 and TRBJ2-5, with 8 bases aligning to TRBD1. This CDR3 is 13 amino acids long. Germline V CDR1 and CDR2: MDHEN, SYDVKM. V lost 5 bases, J lost 1 base, and 0 bases stayed unmatched. CDR3 amino acids: CASSGQGQETQYF. CDR3 bases: TGTGCCAGCAGTGGACAGGGCCAAGAGACCCAGTACTTC.

This chain links TRBV19 with TRBJ2-2; 9 bases line up with TRBD1. The germline gives CDR1 LNHDA, CDR2 SQIVND (reference sequence). CDR3 length: 15 residues. Germline trimming cut 2 bases from V and 8 bases from J; bases unmatched to any gene: 6. CDR3: CASSILRTGAGELFF. For the CDR3, the DNA is TGTGCCAGTAGTATACTGAGGACAGGGGCAGGGGAGCTGTTTTTT.

This chain uses TRBV5-5 with TRBJ2-5, with 7 bases that match TRBD1. The germline V gene has CDR1 SGHKS and CDR2 YYEKEE (reference sequence). The CDR3 consists of 15 residues. Germline trimming cut 3 bases from V and 5 bases from J; bases unmatched to any gene: 10. CDR3 loop: CASSSAGQVFETQYF. The CDR3 bases are TGTGCCAGCAGCTCTGCAGGACAGGTGTTTGAGACCCAGTACTTC.

The rearrangement joins TRBV18 to TRBJ2-5; 12 bases are a match to TRBD1. V lost 3 bases, J lost 3 bases, and 2 bases stayed unmatched. This CDR3 is built from 15 residues. Germline V gives CDR1 KGHSH, CDR2 LQKENI. The CDR3 spells CASSPGTGGEETQYF. The DNA of the CDR3 is TGTGCCAGCTCACCCGGGACAGGGGGCGAAGAGACCCAGTACTTC.

The V call is TRBV10-1, the J call TRBJ2-3; 8 bases align to TRBD2. The CDR3 has 15 residues. The J segment lost 2 bases and the V segment lost 8 bases, leaving 9 bases of the junction unmatched. Germline V gene lookup returns CDR1 WNHNN and CDR2 SYGVQD (reference sequence). This CDR3 is CASRASGRITDTQYF. CDR3 DNA sequence: TGCGCCAGCCGAGCAAGCGGGAGAATCACAGATACGCAGTATTTT.

This clone was observed a single time. The chain links TRBV13 to TRBJ2-4; TRBD1 agrees at 8 bases. J was trimmed by 3 bases and V by 9 bases; bases with no gene match: 10. Germline V lookup: CDR1 PRHDT, CDR2 FYEKMQ (reference sequence). The CDR3 spans 15 residues. The CDR3 here is CASSSWGQVKNIQYF. The CDR3 bases are TGTGCCAGTTCCTCATGGGGACAGGTCAAAAACATTCAGTACTTC. Filled out from reference TRBV13 and TRBJ2-4, the complete variable domain reads AAGVIQSPRHLIKEKRETATLKCYPIPRHDTVYWYQQGPGQDPQFLISFYEKMQSDKGSIPDRFSAQQFSDYHSELNMSSLELGDSALYFCASSSWGQVKNIQYFGAGTRLSVL.

The chain combines TRBV3-1 (or the pseudogene TRBV3-2) with TRBJ2-5, with 9 bases identical to TRBD2. Germline V gene data show CDR1 as LGHDT and CDR2 as YNNKEL (reference sequence). The CDR3 has 16 residues. Trimming took 5 bases from V and 6 from J; bases not matched to a gene: 13. CDR3: CASSVSGTSRGQTQYF. The CDR3 nucleotides read TGTGCCAGCAGCGTATCCGGGACTAGCAGAGGGCAGACCCAGTACTTC.

CDR3 DNA sequence: TGCGCCAGCAGCTTGGGAGGTGGTTGGGAGCAGTTCTTC. It codes for CASSLGGGWEQFF. This rearrangement joins TRBV5-1 to TRBJ2-1; no clear D. This CDR3 region has 13 residues. Between the trimmed V and J ends, which lost 0 bases and 10 bases, there was a span of 11 bases. CDR1 and CDR2 from the germline V gene are SGHRS and YFSETQ.

The rearrangement uses TRBV19 and TRBJ2-5; the match to TRBD2 covers 10 bases. The CDR3 is made up of 14 amino acids. After removal of 3 bases from V and 3 bases from J, the junction contained 1 base not matched to a gene. Germline CDR1 reads LNHDA; CDR2 reads SQIVND (reference sequence). The CDR3 bases are TGTGCCAGTAGTATGGGGACTAGCGAAGAGACCCAGTACTTC. Amino acid sequence: CASSMGTSEETQYF.

CDR3 sequence: CAWKGWTDEQYF. The CDR3 DNA reads TGTGCCTGGAAGGGGTGGACGGACGAGCAGTACTTC. This chain connects TRBV30 to TRBJ2-7, with D perhaps matching TRBD1 (5 bases). CDR3 size: 12 residues. V shed 4 bases and J shed 5 bases, with 12 bases lying between them. CDR1 GTSNPN and CDR2 SVGIG come from the germline V gene (reference sequence). The whole variable domain, remainder taken from reference TRBV30 and TRBJ2-7, is SQTIHQWPATLVQPVGSPLSLECTVEGTSNPNLYWYRQAAGRGLQLLFYSVGIGQISSEVPQNLSASRPQDRQFILSSKKLLLSDSGFYLCAWKGWTDEQYFGPGTRLTVT.

CDR3 DNA: TGTGCCAGCAGCCCCGGTACAGGGGTCTACAATGAGCAGTTCTTC. It yields the protein CASSPGTGVYNEQFF. The V gene is TRBV6-5, the J gene TRBJ2-1; 7 bases map to TRBD1. Losses at the gene ends were 6 bases for V and 3 bases for J; bases not matched to a gene: 8. Germline-derived CDR1 and CDR2 are MNHEY and SVGAGI. The CDR3 is 15 amino acids.

This clone came up a few times. The chain joins TRBV5-1 to TRBJ2-1; D not resolved. Trimming took off 4 bases at V and 3 bases at J, with 5 bases between the two ends. The CDR3 is 12 amino acids. The V gene's germline CDR1 is SGHRS and CDR2 YFSETQ. The CDR3 is CASSPIYNEQFF. For the CDR3, the DNA is TGCGCCAGCAGCCCTATCTACAATGAGCAGTTCTTC.

J is TRBJ1-1 and V is TRBV7-8; D gene unclear. Germline V gene lookup returns CDR1 SGHVS and CDR2 FQNEAQ. V was pared by 5 bases and J by 0 bases, with 16 bases between. This CDR3 is 16 amino acids long. CDR3 coding DNA: TGTGCCAGCAGCCTTGATCGGCGGGAGCTGAACACTGAAGCTTTCTTT. It is translated as CASSLDRRELNTEAFF.

The J gene is TRBJ1-1, the V gene TRBV28; D unresolved. V was shortened by 3 bases and J by 6 bases, with 8 bases between the two germline ends. Germline V CDR1 and CDR2: MDHEN, SYDVKM. This CDR3 has 12 amino acids. The CDR3 reads CASSFRGPEAFF. DNA of the CDR3: TGTGCCAGCAGTTTTCGAGGGCCTGAAGCTTTCTTT.

The rearrangement uses TRBV18 and TRBJ2-3; D call uncertain. Germline V CDR1 and CDR2: KGHSH, LQKENI. Deletions cut 3 bases from V and 2 bases from J, with 6 bases between. The CDR3 is 13 residues long. The CDR3 protein is CASSPDSTDTQYF. The CDR3 nucleotides read TGTGCCAGCTCACCTGACTCCACAGATACGCAGTATTTT.

This clone has just a few counts. The chain links TRBV6-6 to TRBJ1-2; 10 bases match TRBD1. From germline, CDR1 is MNHNY and CDR2 SVGAGI (reference sequence). The CDR3 consists of 14 residues. Trimming cost V 6 bases and J 8 bases; bases outside gene matches: 9. The CDR3 DNA reads TGTGCCAGCAGGACAGGGGGCGACCTAATGGGCTACACCTTC. This gives the protein CASRTGGDLMGYTF.

CDR3 residues: CASSPRGAGNEKLFF. CDR3 coding DNA: TGTGCCAGCAGCCCCAGGGGGGCGGGTAATGAAAAACTGTTTTTT. The rearrangement joins TRBV9 to TRBJ1-4, with TRBD1 matching 7 bases. This CDR3 is 15 amino acids long. The V gene end was trimmed by 4 bases and the J gene end by 4 bases; junction bases not matched to a gene: 7. From germline, CDR1 is SGDLS and CDR2 YYNGEE.

The chain joins TRBV6-2 or TRBV6-3 to TRBJ2-3; a weak D match, TRBD2 (5 bases). V gave up 1 base and J gave up 6 bases, with 11 bases separating them. The V gene's germline CDR1 is MNHEY and CDR2 SVGEGT. The CDR3 loop spans 14 amino acids. The CDR3 DNA reads as TGTGCCAGCAGTTACTTAGCGACTCGGGATACGCAGTATTTT. This translates into CASSYLATRDTQYF.